The clone carrying this TCR beta chain occurred a few times. Antigen specificity is unknown. TCRdb reprocessed the reads via MiXCR and lists one record per CDR3 protein. The sample yields 250,000 to 300,000 distinct CDR3 sequences, less than 25% seen once. These data belong to a study of T cell repertoires in cytomegalovirus infection. Overall study findings and caveats: Dominating the ex vivo response were HLA-C-restricted CMV-specific TCR beta clonotypes. Pooled public TCR beta family frequency picked out CMV carriers with the relevant HLA.

The CDR3 runs 15 residues. V shed 3 bases and J shed 6 bases, with 15 bases lying between them. The germline V gene encodes CDR1 SGHTA and CDR2 FQGNSA. The clonotype originates from a human donor in good health (CMV status not recorded). Some clones in this sample may be carry-over from other donors' samples. The chain has TRBV7-2 and TRBJ2-1; TRBD2 might be the D (7 bases). The material was cultured PBMCs, obtained from culture after CMV antigen stimulation. CDR3 sequence reads: CASSFGRGSVNEQFF. CDR3 nucleotides: TGTGCCAGCAGCTTTGGGAGGGGGAGCGTCAATGAGCAGTTCTTC.